The clone carrying this TCR beta chain has ten or more counts. Antigen specificity is unknown. Production of TCR cDNA was by 5'RACE template switching, which also added a universal primer site and UMIs. TCRdb called the 5' RACE reads again in MiXCR, with one record for every CDR3 protein. Of under 95,000 distinct CDR3 sequences listed, under 9.5% were seen once; the top ten hold approximately 28%. CDR1 and CDR2 from the germline V gene are MNHNS and SASEGT. Trimming took off 6 bases at V and 6 bases at J, with 18 bases between the two ends. There are 15 residues in the CDR3. This entry comes from a study of T cells after yellow fever vaccination. Study conclusions and caveats: Bulk-population clonotypes that are abundant could appear as contaminants in FACS-sorted repertoires.

The clonotype comes from a man younger than 35 who received the YFV17D yellow fever vaccine. The chain has TRBV6-1 and TRBJ2-1; the D gene could be TRBD1 or TRBD2 (5 bases each). The sequences come from CD8+ T cells sorted from PBMCs, collected 10 days after the first yellow fever vaccination. The CDR3 coding sequence is TGTGCCAGCAGACGAGGGCAGGGAAAGCTCAATGAGCAGTTCTTC. Protein sequence: CASRRGQGKLNEQFF.